This T cell receptor beta chain was identified during a study of blood T cell repertoires in COVID-19. In the authors' methods: Estimated nucleated cell counts came from reference gene primer amplification. TCRdb keeps only in-frame clones here, not all; method: immunoSEQ multiplex PCR. The V and J calls and clone size were taken over from that table, and D and trimming were inferred from the DNA. This table has over 250,000 clones, about 88% appearing once. The trim removed 7 bases at V and 6 bases at J, leaving 14 bases unmatched. This CDR3 contains 16 residues. Germline CDR1 reads MNHNY; CDR2 reads SVGAGI (reference sequence). Cohorts were based on clinical histories the participants reported. Two negative PCRs, clearance, or symptom resolution had been documented for recovered Cohort 3 donors.

The receptor's source is a woman in her forties or fifties who had recovered from COVID-19. The chain combines TRBV6-6 with TRBJ2-3; TRBD2 matches at 9 bases. The sequenced sample consisted of PBMCs or T cells enriched from blood (not recorded which). CDR3 region: CASTQSPAGGGDTQYF. CDR3 coding DNA: TGTGCCAGCACCCAATCTCCCGCGGGAGGGGGGGATACGCAGTATTTT.